A single sample is the source of the 3 T cell receptor beta chains below, sequenced in a study of CD8+ T cells in alopecia areata. Extraction and reverse transcription of RNA yielded cDNA as the sequencing template. Generated by immunoSEQ multiplex PCR, the TCRdb table keeps only in-frame clones and is missing some. The sample lists about 97,000 clones, 35% to 45% occurring once. Input material: CD4+ T cells sorted from blood. The receptors shown here come from a human donor with alopecia areata.

V is TRBV20-1 and J is TRBJ1-2, with D uncertain. Germline V gene sequence: CDR1 DFQATT, CDR2 SNEGSKA (reference sequence). The CDR3 loop spans 11 amino acids. Trimming cost V 8 bases and J 2 bases, with 9 bases left between them. The CDR3 spells CSQQRNYGYTF. CDR3 DNA sequence: TGCAGTCAACAGAGAAACTATGGCTACACCTTC.

This clone was seen repeatedly, ten times or more. The V call is TRBV19, the J call TRBJ2-7; TRBD1 aligns across 9 bases. V dropped 5 bases and J dropped 3; count of bases not matched to a gene: 11. The CDR3 length is 16 residues. Germline assignment: CDR1 LNHDA and CDR2 SQIVND (reference sequence). This CDR3 is CASSGQLGQGYYEQYF. CDR3 bases: TGTGCCAGTAGTGGACAACTGGGACAGGGATACTACGAGCAGTACTTC.

The table lists this clone with a few counts. The chain joins TRBV4-1 to TRBJ2-1; no reliable D call. The germline gives CDR1 MGHRA, CDR2 YSYEKL. CDR3 length: 15 amino acids. V was clipped by 0 bases and J by 1 base, with 7 bases between them. Here the CDR3 reads CASSQEGRSYNEQFF. DNA of the CDR3: TGCGCCAGCAGCCAAGAAGGTCGTTCCTACAATGAGCAGTTCTTC.